The 10 T cell receptor beta chains reported below all come from one sample, sequenced in a study of blood T cell repertoires in COVID-19. Sequenced by immunoSEQ multiplex PCR; TCRdb stores in-frame clones only, minus some. This sample has roughly 230,000 clones; roughly nine tenths occur once, and the top ten carry about 4.6%. The sequencing input was peripheral blood. The source of these receptors is a woman aged 40-49 years who had recovered from COVID-19.

This clone was seen a single time. CDR3 DNA sequence: TGTGCCAGCAGCCACCTTGACACTGAAGCTTTCTTT. It yields the protein CASSHLDTEAFF. This chain links TRBV3-1 (or the pseudogene TRBV3-2) with TRBJ1-1; D gene ambiguous. The V end lost 3 bases, the J end lost 3 bases, and 5 bases lay between the germline ends. There are 12 residues in the CDR3. Germline CDR1 reads LGHDT; CDR2 reads YNNKEL (reference sequence).

The chain joins TRBV7-6 to TRBJ2-5; TRBD1 aligns across 8 bases. Germline V gives CDR1 SGHVS, CDR2 FNYEAQ. V was pared by 5 bases and J by 1 base, with 12 bases of the junction left unmatched. This CDR3 is 17 amino acids long. CDR3 DNA: TGTGCCAGCAGCAACAGACAGGGGCGAACCCCCCAAGAGACCCAGTACTTC. Translation: CASSNRQGRTPQETQYF.

The chain couples TRBV28 to TRBJ2-1; the match to TRBD2 covers 7 bases. This CDR3 has 16 amino acids. Germline assignment: CDR1 MDHEN and CDR2 SYDVKM. V dropped 7 bases and J dropped 13; count of bases not matched to a gene: 22. CDR3 DNA sequence: TGTGCCAGCACCCCGACCGGGACTATCAATACAATGAGTCAGTTCTTC. Protein sequence: CASTPTGTINTMSQFF. The full variable domain, completed using reference TRBV28 and TRBJ2-1, is DVKVTQSSRYLVKRTGEKVFLECVQDMDHENMFWYRQDPGLGLRLIYFSYDVKMKEKGDIPEGYSVSREKKERFSLILESASTNQTSMYLCASTPTGTINTMSQFFGPGTRLTVL.

This chain connects TRBV11-2 to TRBJ2-7, with 8 bases fitting TRBD1. Losses at the gene ends were 1 base for V and 4 bases for J; bases not matched to a gene: 3. From germline, CDR1 is SGHAT and CDR2 FQNNGV. The CDR3 is made up of 14 amino acids. The CDR3 loop reads CASSLADRGYEQYF. The CDR3 DNA follows: TGTGCCAGCAGCTTAGCCGACAGGGGATACGAGCAGTACTTC.

This clone was detected a few times. The chain links TRBV12-3 or TRBV12-4 to TRBJ1-2; D gene ambiguous. CDR3 size: 11 residues. V was clipped by 10 bases and J by 3 bases, with 9 bases between them. The CDR3 loop is CATGMDYGYTF. In nucleotides, the CDR3 is TGTGCCACCGGGATGGACTATGGCTACACCTTC.

To note about this clone: Compared with germline, one end of the junction differs, possibly owing to a read error. The rearrangement joins TRBV5-4 to TRBJ2-3, with TRBD1 identical over 7 bases. CDR3 size: 15 residues. Germline CDR1 is SGHNT and CDR2 is YYREEE (reference sequence). The CDR3 DNA is TGTGCCAGCAGTTTGGGGACAGCGTGGGCAGATACGCAGTATTTT. Encoded protein: CASSLGTAWADTQYF.

This chain connects TRBV5-4 to TRBJ2-3; 7 bases match TRBD1. Germline assignment: CDR1 SGHNT and CDR2 YYREEE (reference sequence). This CDR3 is built from 14 residues. With V trimmed by 4 bases and J by 2 bases, 4 bases remained unmatched. The CDR3: CASSPTGPTDTQYF. CDR3 nucleotides: TGTGCCAGCAGCCCGACAGGGCCCACAGATACGCAGTATTTT.

V usage is TRBV9 and J usage is TRBJ2-2, with 8 bases matching TRBD2. V was pared by 5 bases and J by 1 base, with 4 bases of the junction left unmatched. Germline loops: CDR1 SGDLS, CDR2 YYNGEE. The CDR3 is made up of 15 amino acids. The CDR3 nucleotides read TGTGCCAGCAGGGTAACTAGCGGGAACACCGGGGAGCTGTTTTTT. This translates into CASRVTSGNTGELFF. The whole variable domain, filled in from reference TRBV9 and TRBJ2-2, reads DSGVTQTPKHLITATGQRVTLRCSPRSGDLSVYWYQQSLDQGLQFLIQYYNGEERAKGNILERFSAQQFPDLHSELNLSSLELGDSALYFCASRVTSGNTGELFFGEGSRLTVL.

The rearrangement uses TRBV2 and TRBJ2-1, with D hard to call. The CDR3 length is 14 residues. Deletions cut 0 bases from V and 8 bases from J, with 11 bases between. Germline lookup yields CDR1 SNHLY and CDR2 FYNNEI. The CDR3 DNA is TGTGCCAGCAGTGAAGCTAGTTCGGTCCATGAGCAGTTCTTC. Translating it yields CASSEASSVHEQFF.

The rearrangement links TRBV7-6 to TRBJ1-1; weak D call: TRBD1 (5 bases). V was cut by 1 base and J by 0 bases, with 9 bases left in between. The germline V gene has CDR1 SGHVS and CDR2 FNYEAQ. This CDR3 is 15 amino acids long. CDR3 protein: CASSLGSGMNTEAFF. CDR3 nucleotide sequence: TGTGCCAGCAGCTTAGGTTCAGGGATGAACACTGAAGCTTTCTTT.